These 3 T cell receptor beta chains came from one sample sequenced in a study of T cell repertoires in cytomegalovirus infection. TCRdb redid the calling of the reads with MiXCR, one entry per CDR3 protein. In the table there are about 360,000 distinct CDR3 sequences, 18% of which are singletons. Sequenced: PBMCs. Receptors originate from a human donor in good health (CMV status not recorded). Some clones in this sample may be carry-over from other donors' samples.

Ten or more counts support this clonotype. An end of the junction differs from the germline gene, which may be a read error. The chain carries TRBV7-2 and TRBJ2-3, with unresolved D. The CDR3 length is 13 residues. In germline, CDR1 is SGHTA, CDR2 FQGNSA. The CDR3 reads CASGFDSTDTQYF. The CDR3 nucleotides read TGTGCCAGCGGCTTCGACAGCACAGATACGCAGTATTTT.

Only a few counts were recorded for this clonotype. V usage is TRBV24-1 and J usage is TRBJ2-1, with 11 bases identical to TRBD2. Germline CDR1 reads KGHDR; CDR2 reads SFDVKD. The J segment lost 8 bases and the V segment lost 1 base, leaving 6 bases of the junction unmatched. This CDR3 spans 16 amino acids. This chain's CDR3 is CATSDFVAGGQHEQFF. Here the CDR3 DNA reads TGTGCCACCAGTGATTTTGTAGCGGGGGGGCAACATGAGCAGTTCTTC.

This rearrangement joins TRBV23-1 to TRBJ2-7; the D gene is possibly TRBD1 (6 bases). TRBV23-1 is filed as an ORF, its function uncertain. CDR3 length: 11 residues. Trimming removed 8 bases at V and 5 bases at J, with 10 bases between. The CDR3 coding sequence is TGCGCCAGCGGGAACAGGGACGAGCAGTACTTC. Amino acid sequence: CASGNRDEQYF.